One and the same sample provided the 3 T cell receptor beta chains below, sequenced in a study of CD8 T cells in ankylosing spondylitis. TCRdb re-analysed the 5' RACE reads in MiXCR, keeping a single row per CDR3 protein. Of 250,000 to 400,000 distinct CDR3 sequences listed, around a tenth are singletons. The sequencing sample was made of blood, either unsorted or a sorted T cell fraction (not recorded which). All receptors come from a female donor with ankylosing spondylitis or in good health (not recorded which).

As to this clonotype: A much larger clone differs by one base, so this may be a read error. In DNA, the CDR3 is TGTGCCAGCAGTTTCGGGACGGTGGGGGTTTCGCAGCCCCAGCATTTT. Its translation: CASSFGTVGVSQPQHF. V is TRBV28 and J is TRBJ1-5; D is possibly TRBD1 (5 bases). Trimming cost V 3 bases and J 7 bases, with 19 bases left between them. The CDR3 is 16 amino acids. Germline-derived CDR1 and CDR2 are MDHEN and SYDVKM.

This chain links TRBV3-1 with TRBJ2-7, with 10 bases matching TRBD1. Germline V gene sequence: CDR1 LGHDT, CDR2 YNNKEL (reference sequence). V lost 1 base and J lost 0; bases outside the gene matches: 9. The CDR3 spans 18 residues. The CDR3 sequence is CASSQASGTGASSYEQYF. In DNA form, the CDR3 reads TGTGCCAGCAGCCAAGCCTCCGGGACAGGGGCCAGCTCCTACGAGCAGTACTTC.

This clonotype has at least ten counts. For the CDR3, the DNA is TGTGCCAGCAGCTTGGAACCCGGGACAGGGGGGGGTCAGCCCCAGCATTTT. As protein: CASSLEPGTGGGQPQHF. V is TRBV5-5 and J is TRBJ1-5; TRBD1 aligns across 11 bases. V shed 0 bases and J 6 bases; nucleotides not matched to a gene: 8. From germline, CDR1 is SGHKS and CDR2 YYEKEE (reference sequence). The CDR3 has 17 amino acids.